This T cell receptor (beta chain) stems from a study of blood T cells in healthy people across ages. Study results and caveats: While age rose, TCR beta diversity per million T cells dropped in a roughly linear way. Correlation between TCR beta diversity and naive T cell percentage was strong.

With respect to this clonotype: What it binds is not known.

Combining a sample-barcoded 5' primer with a J-beta primer mix, a second PCR ran for roughly 7 to 11 cycles. Every cDNA molecule bore a tag from a template-switch adaptor containing 12 random nucleotides. TCRdb processed the 5' RACE reads anew with MiXCR; each CDR3 protein has one entry. The data show some 900,000 distinct CDR3 sequences, with roughly 50% seen just once and around an eighth held by the top ten. The V gene lost 9 bases and the J gene lost 6 bases, with 12 bases spanning the gap. CDR1 and CDR2 from the germline V gene are PRHDT and FYEKMQ (reference sequence). The CDR3 has 13 amino acids.

Specimen: blood. This chain joins TRBV13 and TRBJ1-6, with D possibly matching TRBD1 (5 bases). This receptor was identified in a man aged 30 to 39 in good health. The CDR3, as DNA: TGTGCCAGTAACATAGGGACTAATTCACCCCTCCACTTT. As protein: CASNIGTNSPLHF.